This entry concerns a single T cell receptor (beta chain). Antigen specificity is unknown. These data belong to a study of shared clonotypes between healthy human individuals. Study-level findings and limits: Larger estimated richness was generally recorded for naive subsets relative to memory subsets. Rarefaction indicated that sorted-subset sequencing remained incomplete although depth was large. Several donors held 4.5% to 5% of naive CD4 clonotypes in common.

Each subset's genomic DNA was split evenly across several immunoSEQ plates. Profiling relied on immunoSEQ multiplex PCR, and the TCRdb table lists in-frame clones only, not all of them. The table records around 650,000 clones, around 96% of them present only once. Positive CCR7 selection of CD45RO-negative cells yielded the naive CD8 cells, and terminally differentiated effector memory CD45RA+ cells were excluded. Germline CDR1 is DFQATT and CDR2 is SNEGSKA (reference sequence). Trimming left V 7 bases short and J 8 bases short, with 12 bases between. CDR3 length equals 11 residues. This receptor was taken from a woman younger than 45 in good health. The V call is TRBV20-1, the J call TRBJ2-4; unclear D gene. Sequenced: naive CD8+ T cells sorted from blood. CDR3 bases: TGCAGTGTTCCCCGTGTGCACATTCAGTACTTC. Translated: CSVPRVHIQYF.